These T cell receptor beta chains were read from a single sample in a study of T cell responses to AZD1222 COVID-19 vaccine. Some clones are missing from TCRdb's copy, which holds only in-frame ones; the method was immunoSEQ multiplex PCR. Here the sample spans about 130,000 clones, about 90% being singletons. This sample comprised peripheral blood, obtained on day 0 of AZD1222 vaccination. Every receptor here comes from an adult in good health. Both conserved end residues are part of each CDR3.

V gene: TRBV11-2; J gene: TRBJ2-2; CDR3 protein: CASSPGSWDTGELFF
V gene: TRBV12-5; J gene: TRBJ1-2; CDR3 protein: CASGLVPGGESYGYTF
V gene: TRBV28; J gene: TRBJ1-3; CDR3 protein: CASSPTGFTGNTIYF
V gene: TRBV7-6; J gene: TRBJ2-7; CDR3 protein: CASSQSPSGTYEQYF
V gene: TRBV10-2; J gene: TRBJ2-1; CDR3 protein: CASSRQGELDNEQFF
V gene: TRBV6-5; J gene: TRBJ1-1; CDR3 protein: CASSYSFGAAEAFF
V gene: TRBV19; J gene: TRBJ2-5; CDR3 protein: CASSVLTGGAKTQYF
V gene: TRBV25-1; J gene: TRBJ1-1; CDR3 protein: CASSDRVPPRNTEAFF
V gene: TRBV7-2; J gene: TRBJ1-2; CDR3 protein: CASSLEVTVGYTF
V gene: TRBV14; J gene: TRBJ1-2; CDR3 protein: CASSPLTGGVHGYTF
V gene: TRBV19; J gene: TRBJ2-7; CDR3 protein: CAEKGAFGLYEQYF
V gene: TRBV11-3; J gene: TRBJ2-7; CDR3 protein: CASSLGEGRGQYEQYF
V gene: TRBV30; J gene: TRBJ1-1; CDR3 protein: CAWSNLGTEAFF
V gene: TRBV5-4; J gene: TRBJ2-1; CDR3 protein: CASSSVRLAVYNEQFF
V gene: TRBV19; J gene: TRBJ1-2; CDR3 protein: CASRSLNYGYTF
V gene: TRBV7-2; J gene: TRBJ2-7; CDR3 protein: CASSLGLAGVEQYF
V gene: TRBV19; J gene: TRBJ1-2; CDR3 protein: CASSIPRPGTGNYGYTF
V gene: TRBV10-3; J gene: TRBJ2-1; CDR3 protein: CAISKTGTYSYNEQFF
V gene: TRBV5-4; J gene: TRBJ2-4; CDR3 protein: CASSLASQGEYIQYF
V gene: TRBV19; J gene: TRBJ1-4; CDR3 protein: CASSSLATGNEKLFF